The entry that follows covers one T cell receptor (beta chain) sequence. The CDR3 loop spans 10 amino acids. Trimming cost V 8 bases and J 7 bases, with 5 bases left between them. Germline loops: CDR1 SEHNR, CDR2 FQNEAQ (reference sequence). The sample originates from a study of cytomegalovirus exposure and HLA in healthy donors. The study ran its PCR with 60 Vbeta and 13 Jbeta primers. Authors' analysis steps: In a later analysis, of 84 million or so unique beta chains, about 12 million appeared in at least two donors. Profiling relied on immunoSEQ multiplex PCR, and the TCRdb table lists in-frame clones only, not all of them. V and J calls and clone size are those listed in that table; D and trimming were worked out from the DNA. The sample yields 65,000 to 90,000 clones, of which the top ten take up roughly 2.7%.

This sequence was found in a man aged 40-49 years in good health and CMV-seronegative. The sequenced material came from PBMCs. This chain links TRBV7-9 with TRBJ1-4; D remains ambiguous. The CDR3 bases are TGTGCCAGCGGAGGTGAAAAACTGTTTTTT. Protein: CASGGEKLFF.